The present entry profiles one TCR beta chain with its context. This record belongs to a study of blood T cell repertoires in COVID-19. How the authors handled the data: For nucleated cells, counts were estimated from reference gene primer amplification. Profiled with immunoSEQ multiplex PCR; TCRdb holds only in-frame clones, not every one. Clonal size and the V and J genes are those of that table, whereas D and trimming came from the DNA. In the table there are 110,000 or so clones, approximately 90% of which are singletons. Germline V gene sequence: CDR1 WSHSY, CDR2 SAAADI. The germline V and J ends were trimmed by 3 bases and 1 base, with 7 bases remaining between them. The CDR3 runs to 14 residues.

The sample consisted of peripheral blood. This chain links TRBV10-2 with TRBJ1-3; D may be TRBD1 (5 bases). This clonotype originated in a woman aged 45-65 years with acute or convalescent COVID-19. In nucleotides, the CDR3 is TGCGCCAGCAGTGATTCAGGGTCTGGAAACACCATATATTTT. Amino acids: CASSDSGSGNTIYF.